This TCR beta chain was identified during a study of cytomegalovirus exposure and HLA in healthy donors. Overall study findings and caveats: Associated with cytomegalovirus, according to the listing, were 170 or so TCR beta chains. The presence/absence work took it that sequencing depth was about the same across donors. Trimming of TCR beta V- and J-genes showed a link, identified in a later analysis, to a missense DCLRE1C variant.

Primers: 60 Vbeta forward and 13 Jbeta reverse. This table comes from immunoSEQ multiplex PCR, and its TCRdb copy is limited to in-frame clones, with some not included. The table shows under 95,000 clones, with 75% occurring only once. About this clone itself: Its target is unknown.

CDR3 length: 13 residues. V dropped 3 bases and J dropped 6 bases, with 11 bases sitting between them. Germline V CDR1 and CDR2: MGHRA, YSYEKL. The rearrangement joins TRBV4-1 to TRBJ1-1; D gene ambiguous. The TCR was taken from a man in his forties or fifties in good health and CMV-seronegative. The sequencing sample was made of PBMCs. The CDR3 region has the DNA TGCGCCAGCAGCCATAACCCCCAGTCTGAAGCTTTCTTT. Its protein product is CASSHNPQSEAFF.